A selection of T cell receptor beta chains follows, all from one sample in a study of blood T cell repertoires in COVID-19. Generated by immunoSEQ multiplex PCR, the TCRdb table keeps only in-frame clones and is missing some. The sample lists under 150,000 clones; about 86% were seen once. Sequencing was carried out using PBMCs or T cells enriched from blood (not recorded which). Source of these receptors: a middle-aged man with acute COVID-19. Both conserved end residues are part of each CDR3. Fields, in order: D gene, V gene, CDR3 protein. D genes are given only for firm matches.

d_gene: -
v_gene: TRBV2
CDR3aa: CASRRGTEAFF

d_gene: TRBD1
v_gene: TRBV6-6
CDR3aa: CASSSLDRGGNTIYF

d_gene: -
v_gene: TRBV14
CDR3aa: CASTNVMTEAFF

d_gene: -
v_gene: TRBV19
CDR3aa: CASSIMGSYNQPQHF

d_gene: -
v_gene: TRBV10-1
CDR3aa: CASSPERGAQETQYF

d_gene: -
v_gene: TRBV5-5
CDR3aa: CACGEQSYEQYF

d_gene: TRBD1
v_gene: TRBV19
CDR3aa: CASRTTGVLYGYTF

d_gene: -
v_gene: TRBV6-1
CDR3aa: CASSEAGRNNSPLHF

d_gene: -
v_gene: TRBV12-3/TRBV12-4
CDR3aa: CASSSGGSETQYF

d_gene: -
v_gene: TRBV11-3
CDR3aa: CASSRSGMGSYNEQFF

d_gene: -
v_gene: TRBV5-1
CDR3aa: CASSLAAGATEQYF

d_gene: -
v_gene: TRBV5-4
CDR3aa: CASSLGGGETQYF

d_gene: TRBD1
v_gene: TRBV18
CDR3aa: CASSPPRGGGADTQYF

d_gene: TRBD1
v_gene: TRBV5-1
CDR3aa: CASSLAGDRGRIGRNEQFF